Listed below are T cell receptor beta chains from one sample, sequenced in a study of blood T cell repertoires in COVID-19. Some clones are missing from TCRdb's copy, which holds only in-frame ones; the method was immunoSEQ multiplex PCR. The repertoire holds some 330,000 clones, with approximately 88% as singletons. The sequenced sample consisted of PBMCs or T cells enriched from blood (not recorded which). These receptors were collected from a man aged 25 to 45 who had recovered from COVID-19. CDR3s include the opening cysteine and the closing phenylalanine or tryptophan. Each record gives: D gene, V gene, clone size, J gene, CDR3 protein, CDR3 DNA. The D gene is left open where the match is weak. Clone size is given for some rows only: seen once, a few or many times, or a class if the clone is expanded.

>NA|TRBV5-1|NA|TRBJ2-7
CASSLDSPSYEQYF
TGCGCCAGCAGCTTGGATTCTCCGTCCTACGAGCAGTACTTC
>NA|TRBV5-1|NA|TRBJ1-3
CASSLTGVQYGNTIYF
TGCGCCAGCAGCTTAACGGGGGTTCAATATGGAAACACCATATATTTT
>TRBD1|TRBV19|NA|TRBJ1-2
CASKSDRPNYGYTF
TGTGCCAGTAAATCGGACAGGCCTAACTATGGCTACACCTTC
>TRBD2|TRBV3-1/TRBV3-2|NA|TRBJ2-3
CASSRGNSGAQYF
TGTGCCAGCAGCCGCGGCAATAGCGGGGCGCAGTATTTT
>NA|TRBV10-3|NA|TRBJ1-2
CAISGQINYGYTF
TGTGCCATCAGTGGACAGATCAACTATGGCTACACCTTC
>TRBD1|TRBV4-2|NA|TRBJ1-4
CASSQEAQGSEKLFF
TGTGCCAGCAGCCAAGAGGCACAGGGGAGTGAAAAACTGTTTTTT
>TRBD1|TRBV6-5|NA|TRBJ2-7
CASNPQGIPYEQYF
TGTGCCAGCAATCCACAGGGGATCCCCTACGAGCAGTACTTC
>TRBD2|TRBV19|NA|TRBJ2-1
CASSIGGLAGVEQFF
TGTGCCAGTAGTATAGGAGGACTAGCGGGGGTTGAGCAGTTCTTC
>TRBD1|TRBV3-1/TRBV3-2|NA|TRBJ1-1
CASSHRQGMNTEAFF
TGTGCCAGCAGCCACCGACAGGGGATGAACACTGAAGCTTTCTTT
>TRBD1|TRBV30|NA|TRBJ1-5
CAWSGGPGGRQPQHF
TGTGCCTGGAGCGGTGGGCCAGGGGGACGTCAGCCCCAGCATTTT
>TRBD2|TRBV3-1/TRBV3-2|NA|TRBJ2-3
CASSRLAGTDTQYF
TGTGCCAGCAGTAGGCTAGCGGGCACAGATACGCAGTATTTT
>TRBD1|TRBV7-2|NA|TRBJ2-5
CASSEGTVETQYF
TGTGCCAGCAGCGAAGGGACAGTGGAGACCCAGTACTTC
>TRBD2|TRBV5-4|NA|TRBJ2-5
CASSPGGGLAGPARETQYF
TGTGCCAGCAGCCCTGGGGGGGGACTAGCGGGGCCCGCCCGAGAGACCCAGTACTTC
>TRBD1|TRBV3-1/TRBV3-2|NA|TRBJ2-1
CASSLGTGGSNEQFF
TGTGCCAGCAGCCTCGGGACAGGGGGCTCCAATGAGCAGTTCTTC
>NA|TRBV5-1|NA|TRBJ1-3
CASSLGQGGNTIYF
TGCGCCAGCAGCTTGGGGCAGGGAGGAAACACCATATATTTT
>NA|TRBV2|NA|TRBJ1-1
CASSRSAEAFF
TGTGCCAGCAGTAGATCGGCTGAAGCTTTCTTT
>TRBD1|TRBV11-2|NA|TRBJ2-2
CASSFPGTGSGELFF
TGTGCCAGCAGCTTCCCAGGGACAGGGTCCGGGGAGCTGTTTTTT
>TRBD2|TRBV11-1|NA|TRBJ2-5
CASSERVAGGETQYF
TGTGCCAGCAGCGAGAGGGTAGCGGGGGGAGAGACCCAGTACTTC
>NA|TRBV19|NA|TRBJ2-7
CASSIDRFPSYEQYF
TGTGCCAGTAGTATCGACAGATTCCCTTCCTACGAGCAGTACTTC
>NA|TRBV6-4|NA|TRBJ1-2
CASSPGGTAGYTF
TGTGCCAGCAGCCCCGGAGGAACAGCCGGCTACACCTTC
>TRBD1|TRBV7-6|few|TRBJ1-5
CASSLAPTGANGQPQHF
TGTGCCAGCAGCTTAGCCCCAACAGGGGCCAACGGTCAGCCCCAGCATTTT
>NA|TRBV9|NA|TRBJ2-2
CASSVDSSPGELFF
TGTGCCAGCAGCGTAGATTCCTCTCCCGGGGAGCTGTTTTTT
>NA|TRBV5-5|NA|TRBJ1-6
CASSLGGVNSPLHF
TGTGCCAGCAGCTTGGGGGGCGTAAATTCACCCCTCCACTTT
>TRBD1|TRBV5-1|NA|TRBJ1-1
CASSGDRGNTEAFF
TGCGCCAGCAGCGGGGACAGGGGGAACACTGAAGCTTTCTTT
>TRBD2|TRBV7-6|NA|TRBJ2-3
CASSLVAGGRTDTQYF
TGTGCCAGCAGCTTAGTGGCGGGGGGGCGCACAGATACGCAGTATTTT
>NA|TRBV7-9|NA|TRBJ2-7
CASSTKAGPPPPEQYF
TGTGCCAGCAGCACCAAGGCGGGACCCCCGCCGCCGGAGCAGTACTTC
>NA|TRBV23-1|NA|TRBJ2-7
CASSQSSTPGNTYEQYF
TGCGCCAGCAGTCAATCCTCGACACCAGGGAATACCTACGAGCAGTACTTC
>NA|TRBV4-2|once|TRBJ1-1
CASSQGRETEAFF
TGTGCCAGCAGCCAAGGGAGGGAAACTGAAGCTTTCTTT
>NA|TRBV4-2|NA|TRBJ2-5
CASSQERSGETQYF
TGTGCCAGCAGCCAAGAGAGGAGTGGAGAGACCCAGTACTTC
>NA|TRBV10-1|NA|TRBJ2-7
CASSGSSESSYEQYF
TGCGCCAGCAGTGGTTCCAGCGAGAGCTCCTACGAGCAGTACTTC
>NA|TRBV18|NA|TRBJ1-6
CASSLKGQGFNSPLHF
TGTGCCAGCTCACTAAAGGGTCAGGGGTTCAATTCACCCCTCCACTTT
>TRBD1|TRBV28|NA|TRBJ1-6
CASSSPQGASSPLHF
TGTGCCAGCAGTTCCCCCCAGGGGGCGAGTTCACCCCTCCACTTT
>NA|TRBV2|NA|TRBJ1-6
CASNRVTDSPLHF
TGTGCCAGCAACAGGGTAACAGATTCACCCCTCCACTTT
>NA|TRBV9|NA|TRBJ2-7
CASSVEGARQYF
TGTGCCAGCAGCGTAGAGGGAGCCCGGCAGTACTTC
>TRBD1|TRBV2|few|TRBJ1-5
CASSEGLTGPYSNQPQHF
TGTGCCAGCAGTGAAGGGCTGACAGGGCCCTATAGCAATCAGCCCCAGCATTTT
>TRBD1|TRBV6-5|NA|TRBJ2-1
CASRNRGRDEQFF
TGTGCCAGCAGAAACAGGGGGCGCGATGAGCAGTTCTTC
>TRBD1|TRBV3-1/TRBV3-2|NA|TRBJ1-2
CASSQDWDRLYGYTF
TGTGCCAGCAGCCAAGACTGGGACAGGCTCTATGGCTACACCTTC
>NA|TRBV18|NA|TRBJ1-1
CASSPQLDMNTEAFF
TGTGCCAGCTCACCACAGCTGGACATGAACACTGAAGCTTTCTTT
>NA|TRBV28|NA|TRBJ1-2
CASSLPGLDYGYTF
TGTGCCAGCAGTTTACCGGGACTGGACTATGGCTACACCTTC
>NA|TRBV15|once|TRBJ1-4
CATSSPGQTFEKLFF
TGTGCCACCAGCAGTCCAGGACAGACATTTGAAAAACTGTTTTTT
>NA|TRBV3-1/TRBV3-2|NA|TRBJ2-2
CASSQGVKGEPWELFF
TGTGCCAGCAGCCAAGGGGTTAAGGGGGAGCCGTGGGAGCTGTTTTTT